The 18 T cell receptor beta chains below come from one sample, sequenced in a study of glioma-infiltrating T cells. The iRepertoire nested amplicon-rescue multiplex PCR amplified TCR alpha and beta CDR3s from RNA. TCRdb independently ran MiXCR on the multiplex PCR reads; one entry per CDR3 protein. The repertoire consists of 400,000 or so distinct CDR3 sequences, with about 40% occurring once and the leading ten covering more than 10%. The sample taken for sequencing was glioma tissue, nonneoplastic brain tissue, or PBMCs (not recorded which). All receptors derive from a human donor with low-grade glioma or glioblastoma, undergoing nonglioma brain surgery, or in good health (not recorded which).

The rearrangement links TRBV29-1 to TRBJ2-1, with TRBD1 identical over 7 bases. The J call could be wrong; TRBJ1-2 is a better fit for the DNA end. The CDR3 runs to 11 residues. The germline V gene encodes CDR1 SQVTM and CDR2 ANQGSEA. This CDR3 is CSVGQFYGYTF. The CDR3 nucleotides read TGCAGCGTGGGACAGTTCTATGGCTACACCTTC.

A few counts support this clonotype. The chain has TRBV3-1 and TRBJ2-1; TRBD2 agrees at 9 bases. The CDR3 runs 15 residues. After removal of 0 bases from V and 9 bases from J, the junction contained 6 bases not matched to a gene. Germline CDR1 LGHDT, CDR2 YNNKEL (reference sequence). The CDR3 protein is CASSQDYGLASEQFF. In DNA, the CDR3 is TGTGCCAGCAGCCAAGATTACGGACTAGCGAGTGAGCAGTTCTTC.

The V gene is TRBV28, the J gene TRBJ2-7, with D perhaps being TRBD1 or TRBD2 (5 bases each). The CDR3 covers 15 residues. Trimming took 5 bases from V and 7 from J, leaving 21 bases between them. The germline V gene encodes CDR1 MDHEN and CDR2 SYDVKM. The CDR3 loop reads CASSPTGTGAEEQYF. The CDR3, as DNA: TGTGCCAGCAGTCCCACCGGGACCGGGGCAGAGGAGCAGTACTTC.

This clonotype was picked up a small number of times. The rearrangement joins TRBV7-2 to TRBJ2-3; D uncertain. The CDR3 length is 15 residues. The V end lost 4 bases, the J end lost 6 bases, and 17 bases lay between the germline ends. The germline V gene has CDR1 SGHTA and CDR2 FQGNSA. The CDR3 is CASSSWLDPSDTQYF. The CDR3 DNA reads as TGTGCCAGCAGCTCTTGGTTGGACCCCTCCGATACGCAGTATTTT.

This CDR3 reads CASRWPYFRVDTEAFF. For the CDR3, the DNA is TGTGCCAGCAGATGGCCTTATTTTAGGGTGGACACTGAAGCTTTCTTT. J is TRBJ1-1 and V is TRBV11-2, with D unclear. Looked up from germline, CDR1 is SGHAT and CDR2 is FQNNGV. The CDR3 has 16 residues. The V end was cut by 6 bases, the J end by 3 bases, with 20 bases between.

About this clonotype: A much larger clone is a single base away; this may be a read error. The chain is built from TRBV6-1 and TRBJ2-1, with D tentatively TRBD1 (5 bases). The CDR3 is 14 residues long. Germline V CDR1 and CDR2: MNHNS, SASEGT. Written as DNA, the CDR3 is TGTGCCGGCAGGATCGACAGCATCTGGGGTGAGCAGTTCTTC. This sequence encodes CAGRIDSIWGEQFF.

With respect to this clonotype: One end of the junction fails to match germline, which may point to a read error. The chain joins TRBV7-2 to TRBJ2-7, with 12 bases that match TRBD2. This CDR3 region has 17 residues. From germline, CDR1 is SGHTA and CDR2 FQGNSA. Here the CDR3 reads CASSQLFPGLAGYEQYF. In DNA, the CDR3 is TGCGCCAGCAGCCAACTATTCCCGGGACTAGCGGGCTACGAGCAGTACTTC.

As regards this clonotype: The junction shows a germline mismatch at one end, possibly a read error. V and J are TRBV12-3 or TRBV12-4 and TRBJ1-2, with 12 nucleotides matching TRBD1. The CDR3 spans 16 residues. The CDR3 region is CASSLAGTGGGYGFTF. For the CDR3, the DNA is TGTGCCAGCAGTCTCGCCGGGACAGGGGGCGGCTATGGCTTCACCTTC.

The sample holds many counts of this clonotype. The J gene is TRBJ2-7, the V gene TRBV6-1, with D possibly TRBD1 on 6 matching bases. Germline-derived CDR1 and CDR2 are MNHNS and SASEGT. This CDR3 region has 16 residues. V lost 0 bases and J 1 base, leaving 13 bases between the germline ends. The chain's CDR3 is CASSEALLDSSYEQYF. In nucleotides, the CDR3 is TGTGCCAGCAGTGAAGCGCTATTGGACAGTTCCTACGAGCAGTACTTC.

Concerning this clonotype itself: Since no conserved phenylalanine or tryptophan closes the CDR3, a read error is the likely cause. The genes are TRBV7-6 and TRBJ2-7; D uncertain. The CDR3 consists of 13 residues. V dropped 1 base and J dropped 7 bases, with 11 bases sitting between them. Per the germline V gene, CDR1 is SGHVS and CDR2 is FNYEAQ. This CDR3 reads CASSLVSVGEQYY. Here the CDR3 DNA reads TGTGCCAGCAGCTTAGTCTCGGTTGGGGAGCAGTACTAC.

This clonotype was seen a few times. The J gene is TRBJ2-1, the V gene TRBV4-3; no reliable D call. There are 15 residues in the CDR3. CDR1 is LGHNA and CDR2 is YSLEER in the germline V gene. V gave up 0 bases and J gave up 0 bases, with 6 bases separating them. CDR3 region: CASSQEPSSYNEQFF. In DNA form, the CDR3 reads TGCGCCAGCAGCCAAGAGCCTTCCTCCTACAATGAGCAGTTCTTC.

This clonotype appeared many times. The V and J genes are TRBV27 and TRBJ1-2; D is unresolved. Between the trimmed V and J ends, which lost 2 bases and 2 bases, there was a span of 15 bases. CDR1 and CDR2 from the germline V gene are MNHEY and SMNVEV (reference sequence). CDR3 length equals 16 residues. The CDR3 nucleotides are TGTGCCAGCAGTTTAGGCCCCCCAGCCCTAAACTATGGCTACACCTTC. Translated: CASSLGPPALNYGYTF.

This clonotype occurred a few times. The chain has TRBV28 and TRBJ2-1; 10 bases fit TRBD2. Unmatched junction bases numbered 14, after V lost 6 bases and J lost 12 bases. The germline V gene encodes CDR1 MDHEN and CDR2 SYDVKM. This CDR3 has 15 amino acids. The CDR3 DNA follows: TGTGCCAGCAGCTTGTGGACTAGCGGAGACAAGGGGCAGTTCTTC. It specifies CASSLWTSGDKGQFF.

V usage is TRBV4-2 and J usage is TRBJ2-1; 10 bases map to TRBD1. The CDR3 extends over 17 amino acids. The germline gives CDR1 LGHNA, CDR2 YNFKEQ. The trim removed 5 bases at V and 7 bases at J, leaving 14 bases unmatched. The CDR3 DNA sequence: TGTGCCAGCAGCTTGACACCACGGGACAGGGGAAGAAATGAGCAGTTCTTC. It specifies CASSLTPRDRGRNEQFF.

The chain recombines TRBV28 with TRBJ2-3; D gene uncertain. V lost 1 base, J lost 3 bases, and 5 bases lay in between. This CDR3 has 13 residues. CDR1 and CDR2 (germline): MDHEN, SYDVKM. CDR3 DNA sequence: TGTGCCAGCAGTTTATCGGAGACAGATACGCAGTATTTT. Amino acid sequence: CASSLSETDTQYF.

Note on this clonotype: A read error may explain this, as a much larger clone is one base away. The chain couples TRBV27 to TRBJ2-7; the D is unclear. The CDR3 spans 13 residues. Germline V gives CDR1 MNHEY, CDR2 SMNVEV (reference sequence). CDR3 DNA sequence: TGTGCCAGCAGTCCACAAAGCTCCTGCGAGCAGTACTTC. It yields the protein CASSPQSSCEQYF.

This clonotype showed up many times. The CDR3 sequence is CAISEPRQEKLFF. CDR3 nucleotide sequence: TGTGCCATCAGTGAGCCGAGACAAGAAAAACTGTTTTTT. The chain uses TRBV10-3 and TRBJ1-4; D gene ambiguous. The germline V gene has CDR1 ENHRY and CDR2 SYGVKD. Deletions cut 2 bases from V and 8 bases from J, with 9 bases between. There are 13 residues in the CDR3.

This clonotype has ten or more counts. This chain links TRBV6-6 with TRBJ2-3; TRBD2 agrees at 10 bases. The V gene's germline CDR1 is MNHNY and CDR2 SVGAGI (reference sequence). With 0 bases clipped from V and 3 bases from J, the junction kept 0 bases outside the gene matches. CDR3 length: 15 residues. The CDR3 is CASSYSTSGTDTQYF. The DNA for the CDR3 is TGTGCCAGCAGTTACTCGACTAGCGGGACAGATACGCAGTATTTT.